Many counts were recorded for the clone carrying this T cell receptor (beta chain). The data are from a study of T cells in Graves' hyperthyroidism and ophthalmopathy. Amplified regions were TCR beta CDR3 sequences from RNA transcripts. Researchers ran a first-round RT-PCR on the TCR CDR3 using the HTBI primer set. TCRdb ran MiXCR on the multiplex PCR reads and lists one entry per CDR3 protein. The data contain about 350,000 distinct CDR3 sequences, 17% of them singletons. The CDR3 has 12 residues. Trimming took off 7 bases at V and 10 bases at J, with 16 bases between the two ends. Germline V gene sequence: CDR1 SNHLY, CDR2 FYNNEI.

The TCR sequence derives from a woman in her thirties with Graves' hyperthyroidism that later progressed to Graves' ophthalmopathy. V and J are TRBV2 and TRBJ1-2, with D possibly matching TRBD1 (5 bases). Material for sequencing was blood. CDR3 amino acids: CASTGTTFPYTF. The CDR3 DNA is TGTGCCAGCACGGGGACCACCTTTCCCTACACCTTC.